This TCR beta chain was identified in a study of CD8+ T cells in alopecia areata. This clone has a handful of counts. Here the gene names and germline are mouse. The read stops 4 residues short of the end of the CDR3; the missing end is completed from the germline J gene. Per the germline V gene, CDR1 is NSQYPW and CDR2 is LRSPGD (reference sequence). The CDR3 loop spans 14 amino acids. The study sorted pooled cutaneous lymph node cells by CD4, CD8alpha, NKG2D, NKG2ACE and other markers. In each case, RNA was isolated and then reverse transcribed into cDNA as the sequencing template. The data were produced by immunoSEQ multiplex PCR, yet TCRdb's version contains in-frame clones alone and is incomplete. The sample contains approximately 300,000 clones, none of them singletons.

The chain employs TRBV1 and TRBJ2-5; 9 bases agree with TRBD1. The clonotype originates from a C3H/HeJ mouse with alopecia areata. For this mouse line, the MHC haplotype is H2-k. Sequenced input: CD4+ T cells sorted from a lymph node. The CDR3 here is CTCSEQGARDTQYF. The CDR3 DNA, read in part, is TGCACCTGCAGTGAACAGGGGGCGAGGGAC.